Listed below are T cell receptor beta chains from one sample, sequenced in a study of early stage breast cancer tumors. Libraries were prepared by immunoSEQ multiplex PCR; TCRdb keeps only in-frame clonotypes and omits some of them. The profile covers some 32,000 clones, with around 67% appearing a single time and roughly a tenth taken by the ten largest. Sequences were obtained from breast tumor tissue. The receptors originated from a person between 30 and 45 years old with breast cancer. CDR3s include the opening cysteine and the closing phenylalanine or tryptophan. D genes are given only for firm matches. Only part of the rows carry a size: once, few, many, or a class if the clone is expanded.

V	D	J	size	DNA	CDR3
TRBV11-2	TRBD1	TRBJ1-2	NA	TGTGCCAGCAGCCCCGGACAGGACTATGGCTACACCTTC	CASSPGQDYGYTF
TRBV5-5	NA	TRBJ1-2	NA	TGTGCCAGCCGAACAGGGTTTGGAAACTATGGCTACACCTTC	CASRTGFGNYGYTF
TRBV11-3	TRBD2	TRBJ2-2	NA	TGTGCCAGCAGCTTAGGGGGACTAGCGGGTACCGGGGAGCTGTTTTTT	CASSLGGLAGTGELFF
TRBV19	TRBD2	TRBJ2-7	few	TGTGCCAGTAGTAGCCGGACTAGCCTAGCAGGCGAGCAGTACTTC	CASSSRTSLAGEQYF
TRBV30	NA	TRBJ1-4	NA	TGTGCCTGGAGGTCTTGGGGGGGGTATGAAAAACTGTTTTTT	CAWRSWGGYEKLFF
TRBV6-5	NA	TRBJ2-3	NA	TGTGCCAGCAGTTACAGTATGGCAGATACGCAGTATTTT	CASSYSMADTQYF
TRBV5-5	NA	TRBJ2-7	NA	TGTGCCAGCAGCTTACAGGGTTACGAGCAGTACTTC	CASSLQGYEQYF
TRBV7-8	TRBD2	TRBJ2-2	few	TGTGCCAGCAGCTTAGGCGGCGGGGGGAACACCGGGGAGCTGTTTTTT	CASSLGGGGNTGELFF
TRBV6-4	NA	TRBJ2-1	NA	TGTGCCAGCGCCCGGGACTTCTTTTACAATGAGCAGTTCTTC	CASARDFFYNEQFF
TRBV6-5	NA	TRBJ2-1	NA	TGTGCCAGCAGGAACGGACAGAGGGTGTCGGGTGAGCAGTTCTTC	CASRNGQRVSGEQFF
TRBV5-1	TRBD1	TRBJ2-2	NA	TGCGCCAGCAGCTTGAGCCTTGGGACAGTCACCGGGGAGCTGTTTTTT	CASSLSLGTVTGELFF
TRBV4-3	TRBD1	TRBJ1-3	once	TGCGCCAGCAGCCAAGTCACAGGGGCAATCAGCTCTGGAAACACCATATATTTT	CASSQVTGAISSGNTIYF
TRBV2	TRBD1	TRBJ1-5	NA	TGTGCCAGCAGTGAAAGACAGGGAGGGGTTCAGCCCCAGCATTTT	CASSERQGGVQPQHF
TRBV4-2	NA	TRBJ2-1	NA	TGTGCCAGCAGCCAAGATACCGGGGTCCGGGAGCAGTTCTTC	CASSQDTGVREQFF
TRBV10-3	TRBD2	TRBJ2-2	NA	TGTGCCAGTGCGACTAGCGCCATTGGGAACACCGGGGAGCTGTTTTTT	CASATSAIGNTGELFF
TRBV30	TRBD2	TRBJ2-7	NA	TGTGCCTGGAGTGGAGCGGGAACAAGCTCCTACGAGCAGTACTTC	CAWSGAGTSSYEQYF
TRBV11-1	NA	TRBJ2-2	NA	TGTGCCAGCAGCTTAGGGGGGGGCGTGGGAGTCACCGGGGAGCTGTTTTTT	CASSLGGGVGVTGELFF
TRBV7-2	TRBD2	TRBJ2-7	NA	TGTGCCAGCAGCTCCCTAGCGGGAGTAGGCGAGCAGTACTTC	CASSSLAGVGEQYF
TRBV27	NA	TRBJ2-7	NA	TGTGCCAGCAGTTTCGGCAGGGAGGCCTACGAGCAGTACTTC	CASSFGREAYEQYF
TRBV7-3	NA	TRBJ2-4	NA	TGTGCCAGCAGCCCTAGGGGTGGTGGGGGAAACATTCAGTACTTC	CASSPRGGGGNIQYF
TRBV19	TRBD1	TRBJ1-2	NA	TGTGCCAGTCTTCCGGGACAGACCAACTATGGCTACACCTTC	CASLPGQTNYGYTF
TRBV30	TRBD2	TRBJ2-7	NA	TGTGCCTGGAACCAGGGGCTAGCGGGACCCTACGAGCAGTACTTC	CAWNQGLAGPYEQYF
TRBV6-5	NA	TRBJ1-1	few	TGTGCCAGCAGTTTGGTGGGGGCTTATCGGAACACTGAAGCTTTCTTT	CASSLVGAYRNTEAFF
TRBV29-1	TRBD1	TRBJ1-1	NA	TGCAGCGTTGAAGACCGGGACAGGGGCCCGAACACTGAAGCTTTCTTT	CSVEDRDRGPNTEAFF
TRBV19	NA	TRBJ1-4	NA	TGTGCCAGTAGCTTGCAGGGTCAGGAAAAACTGTTTTTT	CASSLQGQEKLFF
TRBV10-1	NA	TRBJ2-7	medium-sized	TGCGCCAGCAGTGAGTCCCAGGGCGAGCAGTACTTC	CASSESQGEQYF
TRBV2	NA	TRBJ2-2	NA	TGTGCCAGCATCCCTGGACCTGCGAACACCGGGGAGCTGTTTTTT	CASIPGPANTGELFF
TRBV7-2	NA	TRBJ1-2	NA	TGTGCCAGCAGCTCAGTGGGGGGGGGTAACTATGGCTACACCTTC	CASSSVGGGNYGYTF
TRBV18	NA	TRBJ2-2	NA	TGTGCCAGCTCACCACGGGACAAGGCCACCGGGGAGCTGTTTTTT	CASSPRDKATGELFF
TRBV19	NA	TRBJ2-2	NA	TGTGCCAGTAGTTCCCGGGACGGCAACACCGGGGAGCTGTTTTTT	CASSSRDGNTGELFF
TRBV6-5	NA	TRBJ2-7	once	TGTGCCAGCAGTTACGGGTCGGGGGTTACCTACGAGCAGTACTTC	CASSYGSGVTYEQYF
TRBV6-5	NA	TRBJ2-1	NA	TGTGCCAGCAGTTGGGCTGGGGTAGCGTTCGATGAGCAGTTCTTC	CASSWAGVAFDEQFF
TRBV7-2	TRBD2	TRBJ2-7	NA	TGTGCCAGCAGCTCAACCGGGACTAGCGGGATTACGCCTCCCTACGAGCAGTACTTC	CASSSTGTSGITPPYEQYF
TRBV2	NA	TRBJ1-3	few	TGTGCCAAACACCGAGACAGGACTACTGGAAACACCATATATTTT	CAKHRDRTTGNTIYF
TRBV7-2	NA	TRBJ2-7	NA	TGTGCCAGCAGCTCCCAGACCTACGAGCAGTACTTC	CASSSQTYEQYF
TRBV4-3	NA	TRBJ1-3	few	TGCGCCAGCAGCCAAGATCTGGGCTCTGGAAACACCATATATTTT	CASSQDLGSGNTIYF
TRBV7-2	TRBD1	TRBJ2-7	NA	TGTGCCAGCACCTGGGACAGGTCCTACGAGCAGTACTTC	CASTWDRSYEQYF
TRBV25-1	NA	TRBJ1-1	NA	TGTGCCAGCAGTGACGAGGGGAGGGCAGGGGACACTGAAGCTTTCTTT	CASSDEGRAGDTEAFF
TRBV5-6	NA	TRBJ2-3	NA	TGTGCCAGCAGTTATCTCAGCGGATCCAACACAGATACGCAGTATTTT	CASSYLSGSNTDTQYF
TRBV11-2	NA	TRBJ2-3	once	TGTGCCAGCAGCTTAGTCCCCGAGCAAGGTGTGCAGTATTTT	CASSLVPEQGVQYF
TRBV12-1	NA	TRBJ2-2	NA	TGTGCCAGCAGCTTGAGCGGGAGGGCCCACACCGGGGAGCTGTTTTTT	CASSLSGRAHTGELFF
TRBV19	NA	TRBJ1-5	NA	TGTGCCACCGGGGGTGCTCCGAATCAGCCCCAGCATTTT	CATGGAPNQPQHF
TRBV5-1	TRBD1	TRBJ1-5	NA	TGCGCCAGCAGCGTGGACAGGGCGGACGATCAGCCCCAGCATTTT	CASSVDRADDQPQHF
TRBV30	NA	TRBJ2-7	NA	TGTGCCTGGAATGGCGGCGCCTACGAGCAGTACTTC	CAWNGGAYEQYF
TRBV27	NA	TRBJ2-7	NA	TGTGCCAGCAGTTTGACACGCCTCAAACCCTACGAGCAGTACTTC	CASSLTRLKPYEQYF
TRBV7-9	NA	TRBJ2-7	NA	TGTGCCAGCAGCTTAGGGGCAGGGCGCGAGCAGTACTTC	CASSLGAGREQYF
TRBV6-5	NA	TRBJ2-1	NA	TGTGCCAGCAGCCGCTCCCCGTCCAATGAGCAGTTCTTC	CASSRSPSNEQFF
TRBV4-2	TRBD1	TRBJ2-1	NA	TGTGCCAGCAGCTCAGGACAGGGGGCAAATAATGAGCAGTTCTTC	CASSSGQGANNEQFF
TRBV7-8	TRBD2	TRBJ2-3	NA	TGTGCCAGCAGCCTCGGACTAGCGGGACCAAGCACAGATACGCAGTATTTT	CASSLGLAGPSTDTQYF
TRBV19	NA	TRBJ1-4	NA	TGTGCCAGTAAGTTCATCGGACAGTTTAATGAAAAACTGTTTTTT	CASKFIGQFNEKLFF
TRBV28	NA	TRBJ1-1	NA	TGTGCCAGCAGTTCATCCGGGACTTCGAACACTGAAGCTTTCTTT	CASSSSGTSNTEAFF
TRBV6-1	NA	TRBJ2-1	NA	TGTGCCAGCAGTGAAGGTGGCAGACACAATGAGCAGTTCTTC	CASSEGGRHNEQFF
TRBV5-1	NA	TRBJ2-1	NA	TGCGCCAGCAGCACGGGTTTGTCATACAATGAGCAGTTCTTC	CASSTGLSYNEQFF
TRBV7-9	TRBD1	TRBJ1-3	NA	TGTGCCAGCAGCTTAGCCACAGGGGGCTCTACTTCTGGAAACACCATATATTTT	CASSLATGGSTSGNTIYF